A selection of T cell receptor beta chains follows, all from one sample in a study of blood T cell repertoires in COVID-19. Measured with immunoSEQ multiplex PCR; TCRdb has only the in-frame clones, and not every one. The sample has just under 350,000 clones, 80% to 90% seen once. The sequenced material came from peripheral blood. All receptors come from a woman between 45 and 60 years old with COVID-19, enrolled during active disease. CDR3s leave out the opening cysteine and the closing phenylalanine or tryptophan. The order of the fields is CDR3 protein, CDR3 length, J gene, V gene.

CDR3: ASSRDSTNSGNTIY; length: 14; J: TRBJ1-3; V: TRBV10-1
CDR3: AWSPDRTFRNTIY; length: 13; J: TRBJ1-3; V: TRBV30
CDR3: ASSPGAEAF; length: 9; J: TRBJ1-1; V: TRBV4-2
CDR3: ASSPRPQTISSYNEQF; length: 16; J: TRBJ2-1; V: TRBV18
CDR3: ASSARAAGEKLF; length: 12; J: TRBJ1-4; V: TRBV18
CDR3: ASTAGTSQF; length: 9; J: TRBJ2-1; V: TRBV6-5
CDR3: ASSHRGSGDEQY; length: 12; J: TRBJ2-7; V: TRBV19
CDR3: ASSLGGGNTEAF; length: 12; J: TRBJ1-1; V: TRBV27
CDR3: ATSVAGAGDTQY; length: 12; J: TRBJ2-3; V: TRBV15
CDR3: ASRDSGIYGYT; length: 11; J: TRBJ1-2; V: TRBV3-1/TRBV3-2
CDR3: ASSSLAGVEELF; length: 12; J: TRBJ2-2; V: TRBV18
CDR3: ASSLHPVSYEQY; length: 12; J: TRBJ2-7; V: TRBV7-2
CDR3: ASRLRNLDNEQF; length: 12; J: TRBJ2-1; V: TRBV5-1
CDR3: ASSEGGLSHYEQY; length: 13; J: TRBJ2-7; V: TRBV25-1
CDR3: ASSLVVASGTQY; length: 12; J: TRBJ2-3; V: TRBV7-9
CDR3: ATPRPSGVTDTQY; length: 13; J: TRBJ2-3; V: TRBV15
CDR3: ASGLDRGEQH; length: 10; J: TRBJ1-5; V: TRBV12-5
CDR3: ASSLDGQMNTEAF; length: 13; J: TRBJ1-1; V: TRBV5-6
CDR3: ASSPSGRAYNEQF; length: 13; J: TRBJ2-1; V: TRBV7-8
CDR3: ASSIGTGGRGNQPQH; length: 15; J: TRBJ1-5; V: TRBV7-9
CDR3: ASSRASFGAF; length: 10; J: TRBJ1-1; V: TRBV12-3/TRBV12-4
CDR3: ASTVSMDKSYEQY; length: 13; J: TRBJ2-7; V: TRBV9
CDR3: ATSTGTSGTKEQY; length: 13; J: TRBJ2-7; V: TRBV15
CDR3: ASSSPSGELF; length: 10; J: TRBJ2-2; V: TRBV11-3
CDR3: ASSPGQGFYTGELF; length: 14; J: TRBJ2-2; V: TRBV7-9
CDR3: ASSVRTLLREKLF; length: 13; J: TRBJ1-4; V: TRBV7-9
CDR3: ASTGDRGYEQY; length: 11; J: TRBJ2-7; V: TRBV12-3/TRBV12-4
CDR3: ASSHELPNSISGRSDEQY; length: 18; J: TRBJ2-7; V: TRBV3-1/TRBV3-2
CDR3: ASSEGVNTEAF; length: 11; J: TRBJ1-1; V: TRBV2
CDR3: ASSTGTGPSNQPQH; length: 14; J: TRBJ1-5; V: TRBV18
CDR3: ARVGGIEQY; length: 9; J: TRBJ2-7; V: TRBV23-1
CDR3: ASSRGAF; length: 7; J: TRBJ1-1; V: TRBV5-8
CDR3: ASSRQGVGDEQF; length: 12; J: TRBJ2-1; V: TRBV18
CDR3: ASSGTGQGYEKLF; length: 13; J: TRBJ1-4; V: TRBV11-3
CDR3: AWWDVTGAGTDTQY; length: 14; J: TRBJ2-3; V: TRBV30
CDR3: ASSYGQGNSPLH; length: 12; J: TRBJ1-6; V: TRBV6-5
CDR3: ASSSGQIVQETQY; length: 13; J: TRBJ2-5; V: TRBV27
CDR3: ASSYPGDWVQF; length: 11; J: TRBJ2-1; V: TRBV6-5
CDR3: ASSGRQGGTEAF; length: 12; J: TRBJ1-1; V: TRBV2
CDR3: ASSYIAGLREMNTEAF; length: 16; J: TRBJ1-1; V: TRBV7-2
CDR3: ASSTSTGGGETQY; length: 13; J: TRBJ2-5; V: TRBV5-1
CDR3: ASSQHQGANQPQH; length: 13; J: TRBJ1-5; V: TRBV4-2
CDR3: ASSERGVYNQPQH; length: 13; J: TRBJ1-5; V: TRBV19
CDR3: ASSLQGFVGQPQH; length: 13; J: TRBJ1-5; V: TRBV9
CDR3: ATGGRFGYT; length: 9; J: TRBJ1-2; V: TRBV19
CDR3: ASSGTGYNEQF; length: 11; J: TRBJ2-1; V: TRBV12-3/TRBV12-4
CDR3: SVEQFNTEAF; length: 10; J: TRBJ1-1; V: TRBV29-1
CDR3: ASGLVPRTGNEKLF; length: 14; J: TRBJ1-4; V: TRBV12-5
CDR3: ASRIRPSTANYGYT; length: 14; J: TRBJ1-2; V: TRBV19
CDR3: ASSQEIAEETQY; length: 12; J: TRBJ2-5; V: TRBV3-1/TRBV3-2
CDR3: ASSPQEGRAIYGYT; length: 14; J: TRBJ1-2; V: TRBV18